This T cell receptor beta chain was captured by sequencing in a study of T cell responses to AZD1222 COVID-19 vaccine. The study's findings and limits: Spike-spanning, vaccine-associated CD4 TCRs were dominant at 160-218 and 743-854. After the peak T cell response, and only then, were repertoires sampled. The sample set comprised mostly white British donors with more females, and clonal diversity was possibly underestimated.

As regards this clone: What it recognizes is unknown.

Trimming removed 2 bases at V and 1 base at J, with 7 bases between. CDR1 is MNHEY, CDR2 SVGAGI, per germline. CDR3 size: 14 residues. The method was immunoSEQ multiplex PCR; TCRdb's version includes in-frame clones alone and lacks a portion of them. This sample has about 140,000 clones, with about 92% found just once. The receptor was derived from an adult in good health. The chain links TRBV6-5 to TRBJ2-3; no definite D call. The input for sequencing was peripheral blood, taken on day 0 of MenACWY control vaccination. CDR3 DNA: TGTGCCAGCAGTTACGTACAACGCACAGATACGCAGTATTTT. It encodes CASSYVQRTDTQYF.